This T cell receptor beta chain was found in a study of T cell repertoires and HLA-DP antigens. TCRdb's copy holds only in-frame clones and misses some; the assay was immunoSEQ multiplex PCR. This table holds 2,000 or so clones, 70% to 85% found once. CD4+ cells expanded for more than 12 days were restimulated 24 h with allogeneic-DPB1 HeLa cells. Cells were stimulated with HeLa cells transduced with HLA-DPA1/DPB1, HLA-DM, invariant chain and CD80. This CDR3 contains 14 residues. Germline lookup yields CDR1 ENHRY and CDR2 SYGVKD. Trimming left V 4 bases short and J 0 bases short, with 6 bases between.

This sequence was found in a man aged 50 or older in good health and CMV-seronegative. The specimen was CD137- CD4+ T cells from cultured PBMCs. The chain couples TRBV10-3 to TRBJ2-2; D is ambiguous. In DNA form, the CDR3 reads TGTGCCATCAGTGTGTCCCCGAACACCGGGGAGCTGTTTTTT. This codes for CAISVSPNTGELFF.